This T cell receptor beta chain is drawn from a study of blood T cell repertoires in COVID-19. The CDR3 runs 14 residues. Germline V gives CDR1 ENHRY, CDR2 SYGVKD. The ends were cut back, 3 bases at V and 4 bases at J, with 10 bases in the middle. As processed by the authors: Estimated nucleated cell counts came from reference gene primer amplification. This table comes from immunoSEQ multiplex PCR, and its TCRdb copy is limited to in-frame clones, with some not included. Clone size and the V and J calls come from that table; the DNA yielded D and trimming. The table lists approximately 69,000 clones, approximately 79% of them singletons.

The chain links TRBV10-3 to TRBJ2-1, with no clear D. What was sequenced was peripheral blood. The receptor comes from a human donor in a cohort sampled during active COVID-19. CDR3 bases: TGTGCCATCAGTGACTCCGGAGTGTACAATGAGCAGTTCTTC. This encodes CAISDSGVYNEQFF.